The T cell receptor beta chain described here comes from a study of early T cells in non-severe SARS-CoV-2 infection (dated by TCRdb to 2020 to 2022). Broadly, across the study: Bulk RNA from unsorted whole blood was used for TCR sequencing, so alpha and beta chains could not be paired. The paper as a whole reports these results and caveats: Matching against VDJdb was skewed toward anti-spike CD8 responses, likely underestimated virus-specific expansions, and missed private and CD4 specificities.

CDR1 and CDR2 (LNHDA, SQIVND) derive from the germline V gene (reference sequence). Reading from cysteine to phenylalanine, the CDR3 counts 14 amino acids. Only the CDR3 DNA is retained, 42 bases long and in frame from the first base. V lost 5 bases and J lost 0 bases; the stretch between them is 8 bases long. This clonotype appeared many times. Its antigen has not been determined. Per-base quality was not reported, and no clone a single base away is much larger than it. The method was 5' RACE. The run used a NextSeq 500. To correct for sequencing error and PCR bias, the TCR library protocol tagged individual cDNA molecules with unique molecular identifiers. Both TCR alpha and beta chains were sequenced, and tight co-correlation was observed between alpha and beta sequence abundances in each sample. In the original analysis: Decombinator V4 was used to annotate TCR sequences for V gene, J gene and CDR3. TCRs were defined as expanded if a significant change between any two time points was detected under a Poisson model with p below 0.0001. TCR abundances were normalised to the total number of TCRs sequenced per sample and expressed as counts per million. TRAV1-2 paired with TRAJ12, TRAJ20 or TRAJ33 defined MAIT TCRs, while TRAV10 paired with TRAJ18 defined iNKT TCRs. VDJdb, accessed on 1 November 2021, was searched for TCRs annotated for CMV, EBV and SARS-CoV-2, and TCRs annotated for more than one antigen were excluded. Using fastp at Q25 and MiXCR, TCRdb reprocessed the public reads and kept productive beta chains. Entries are consolidated by CDR3 protein sequence, retaining the most common genes and DNA. TCRdb, rather than the study authors, made the V and J calls. For this sample the table gives 50,000 to 75,000 distinct CDR3 sequences, of which around 12% were detected only once. In total, the top ten clones hold approximately 1.2% of the sample.

This was a case-control study nested in a cohort of healthcare workers in London, UK, who had nasopharyngeal swab PCR tests and blood samples taken every week. Healthcare workers were recruited between 23 and 31 March 2020, during the week of the UK lockdown, and were followed weekly for up to roughly 15 weeks. The sample consisted of whole blood, taken at baseline. This receptor was obtained from an adult who was a healthcare worker with PCR-confirmed SARS-CoV-2 infection or an uninfected control (not recorded which). The donor label of this sample is uncertain. The chain is assembled from TRBV19 and TRBJ2-1, with no D gene named confidently. The nucleotide sequence is given as TGTGCCAGTAGTGCCACTCACTCCTACAATGAGCAGTTCTTC. The encoded protein is CASSATHSYNEQFF.